This T cell receptor beta chain was sequenced in a study of blood T cell repertoires in COVID-19. The ends lost 3 bases at V and 1 base at J; junction bases unmatched: 8. CDR1 is SGHVS and CDR2 is FNYEAQ in the germline V gene. CDR3 length: 16 amino acids. Sequenced by immunoSEQ multiplex PCR; TCRdb stores in-frame clones only, minus some. The sample lists 30,000 to 35,000 clones, over 80% occurring once. The rearrangement joins TRBV7-6 to TRBJ2-5; 7 bases fit TRBD1. The sequence came from a man aged 55 to 70 with active COVID-19. Sequenced input: peripheral blood. The CDR3 here is CASSLTTGTAQETQYF. The DNA for the CDR3 is TGTGCCAGCAGCTTGACCACCGGGACAGCCCAAGAGACCCAGTACTTC.